This TCR beta chain was documented in a study of identical twins. The ends were cut back, 3 bases at V and 2 bases at J, with 10 bases in the middle. The CDR3 loop spans 13 amino acids. Germline V gene data show CDR1 as DFQATT and CDR2 as SNEGSKA (reference sequence). This clonotype was seen at least ten times. It was template switching that added a universal primer site, and there were unique molecular identifiers on the cDNA. TCRdb independently ran MiXCR on the 5' RACE reads; one entry per CDR3 protein. In the table there are over 600,000 distinct CDR3 sequences, 21% of which are singletons. These data also formed part of another study, on T cells expressing NK-cell markers. In that study: Sorted T-cell subsets CD3+CD56+NKG2C+, CD3+CD56+NKG2C- and CD3+CD56-NKG2C+ were TCR beta-sequenced. For a handful of donors, the dominant NKG2C+ clonotypes made up 1.0-7.0% of their CD8+ T cells. A few donors' CD3+CD56-NKG2C+ cells were dominated by the same clonotypes.

The TCR was taken from a woman aged 18-29 years in good health. The specimen was PBMCs. The chain employs TRBV20-1 and TRBJ1-1; D is undetermined. DNA for the CDR3: TGCAGTGCTAGCCAAGACACCAACACTGAAGCTTTCTTT. Its translation: CSASQDTNTEAFF.